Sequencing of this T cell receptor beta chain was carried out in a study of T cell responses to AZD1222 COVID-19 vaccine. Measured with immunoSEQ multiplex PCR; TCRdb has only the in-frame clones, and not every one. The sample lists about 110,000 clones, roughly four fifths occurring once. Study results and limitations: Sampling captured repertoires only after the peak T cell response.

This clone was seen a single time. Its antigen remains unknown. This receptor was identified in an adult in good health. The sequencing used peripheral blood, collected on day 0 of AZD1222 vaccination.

CDR3 coding DNA: TGTGCCAGCAGCCCGCGGACAGGGTGGAATGAGCAGTTCTTC. Translation: CASSPRTGWNEQFF. The J gene is TRBJ2-1, the V gene TRBV3-1 (or the pseudogene TRBV3-2); 8 bases fit TRBD1. Germline CDR1 LGHDT, CDR2 YNNKEL (reference sequence). V lost 4 bases and J lost 7; bases outside the gene matches: 6. The CDR3 has 14 amino acids.